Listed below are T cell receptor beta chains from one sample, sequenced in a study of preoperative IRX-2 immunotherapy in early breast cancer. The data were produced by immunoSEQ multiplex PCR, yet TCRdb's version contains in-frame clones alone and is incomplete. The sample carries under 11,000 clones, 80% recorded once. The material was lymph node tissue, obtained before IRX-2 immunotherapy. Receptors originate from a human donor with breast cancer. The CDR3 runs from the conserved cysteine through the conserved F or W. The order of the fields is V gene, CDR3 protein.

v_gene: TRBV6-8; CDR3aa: CASRAYPGQGYDEQYF
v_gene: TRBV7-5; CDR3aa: CASSLFPRGRVGETQYF
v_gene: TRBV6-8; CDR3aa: CASSEGPGTDTQYF
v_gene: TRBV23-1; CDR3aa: CASSQAITHREQYF
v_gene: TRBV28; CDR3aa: CASSLGTGLFYGYTF
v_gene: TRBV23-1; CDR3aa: CASSQELGAGGFSNEQFF
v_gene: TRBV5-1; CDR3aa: CASSSNSGRAYTGELFF
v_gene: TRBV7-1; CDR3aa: CASSQRETGSDTQYF
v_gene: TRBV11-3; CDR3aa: CASSDRDPEDTQYF
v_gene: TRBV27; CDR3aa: CASSLMGNRVGDYGYTF
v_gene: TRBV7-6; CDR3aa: CASSLALDRVYGYTF
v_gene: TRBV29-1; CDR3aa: CSVEGQVNTEAFF
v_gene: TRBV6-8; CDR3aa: CASSAIDSSPLHF
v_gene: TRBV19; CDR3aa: CASSRLDRSNQPQHF
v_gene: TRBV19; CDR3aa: CASSIKGSQGYTF
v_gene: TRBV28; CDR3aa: CASRLAGTNTGELFF
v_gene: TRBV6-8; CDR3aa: CAISVRLDYGYTF
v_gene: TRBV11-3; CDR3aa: CASSETPRARDTQYF
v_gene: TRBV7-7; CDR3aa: CASSLGGSGANVLTF
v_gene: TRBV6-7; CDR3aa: CASSEGVGLGGLETQYF
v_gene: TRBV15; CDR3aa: CATDKWGITGELFF
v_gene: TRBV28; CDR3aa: CASSFPRDGTSQAFF
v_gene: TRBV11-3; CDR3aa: CASSLGVVLTDTQYF
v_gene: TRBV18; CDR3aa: CASSPSPSINEQFF
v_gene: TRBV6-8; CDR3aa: CASSSGQATNEKLFF
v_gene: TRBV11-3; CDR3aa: CASSLKGGADTQYF
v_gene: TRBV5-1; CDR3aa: CASSARTGQGETQYF
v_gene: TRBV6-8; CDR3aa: CASSDPTGRGTEAFF
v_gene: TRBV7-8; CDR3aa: CASSLTSGAPNEQFF
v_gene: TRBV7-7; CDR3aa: CASSPMEAFYEQYF
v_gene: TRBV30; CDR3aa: CAWSEQSNQPQHF
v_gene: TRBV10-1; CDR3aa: CASRGQGGTDTQYF
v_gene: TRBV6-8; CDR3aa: CASSDYPGAETQYF
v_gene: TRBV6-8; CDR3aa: CASSYSFETGANVLTF
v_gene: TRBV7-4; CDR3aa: CASSLGGWAETQYF
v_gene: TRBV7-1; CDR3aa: CASSLTPNMGDTQYF
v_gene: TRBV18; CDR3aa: CASSPSARGDSGNTIYF
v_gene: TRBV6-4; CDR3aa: CASMVRGTDTQYF
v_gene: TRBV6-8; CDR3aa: CASNLGRIGNTEVFF
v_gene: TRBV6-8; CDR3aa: CAISVRDRQETQYF
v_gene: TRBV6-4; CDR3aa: CAISERDSSYEQYF
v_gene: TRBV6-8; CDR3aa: CASRGQGYGYTF
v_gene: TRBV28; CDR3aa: CASGQGYTEAFF
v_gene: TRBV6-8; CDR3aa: CASSYSAGDYGYTF
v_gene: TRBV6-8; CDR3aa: CASSYSLGRPNMNTEAFF
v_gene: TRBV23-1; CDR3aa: CASSLGLAGGGTGELFF
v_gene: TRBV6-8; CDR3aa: CASSYVAVEQYF
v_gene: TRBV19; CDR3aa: CASSPQWATEAFF
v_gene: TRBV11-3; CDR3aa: CASSLTGATLQDEQYF